Sequencing of this T cell receptor (beta chain) was carried out in a study of T cells in Graves' hyperthyroidism and ophthalmopathy. Study-wide findings and caveats: Among clonotypes expanded in thyroid above 0.001, most were also found in blood.

Authors of the study amplified TCR beta CDR3 regions from RNA transcripts. Initially, a first-round RT-PCR of the TCR CDR3 employed the HTBI primer set. TCRdb reprocessed the multiplex PCR reads with MiXCR, giving one entry per CDR3 protein. The sample carries 490,000 or so distinct CDR3 sequences, approximately 22% recorded once. CDR1 is SGHNT, CDR2 YYREEE, per germline (reference sequence). V dropped 5 bases and J dropped 6; count of bases not matched to a gene: 9. The CDR3 is 15 residues long. The sample holds a few counts of this clonotype. Its specificity is unknown. Under 3 months was the duration of disease in ophthalmopathy patients, who also had a Clinical Activity Score of at least 3 and a NOSPECS grade of at least 4. Diagnoses used clinical symptoms, serum thyroxine and TRAb, thyroid ultrasound and orbital computed tomography.

Sequences were obtained from blood. The TCR comes from a woman aged 70 to 79 with Graves' ophthalmopathy. The V gene is TRBV5-4, the J gene TRBJ2-2; 8 bases fit TRBD1. The CDR3 region has the DNA TGTGCCAGCAGGCCGGCGGACAGGGCGGCCGGGGAGCTGTTTTTT. This codes for CASRPADRAAGELFF.